This T cell receptor (beta chain) was retrieved from a study of metastatic and nonmetastatic thyroid tumors. Study details: Repertoire data that came from the blood and tumor or nodule tissue of malignant and benign thyroid patients were compared.

TCRdb re-analyzed the PCR reads using MiXCR. The sample lists 20,000 to 25,000 clones; roughly 20% were seen once. General study points: Versus benign nodules, malignant thyroid tumors reportedly had significantly higher TCR beta diversity, in blood and tumor.

The entire patient cohort was treatment-naive prior to thyroid surgery. Germline-derived CDR1 and CDR2 are SNHLY and FYNNEI. Trimming left V 7 bases short and J 3 bases short, with 12 bases between. The CDR3 extends over 13 amino acids. To note about this clone: The antigen remains unidentified.

This receptor was obtained from a female donor with papillary thyroid cancer or a benign thyroid nodule (not recorded which). Some clones in this sample may be carry-over from other donors' samples. What was sequenced was blood. This chain links TRBV2 with TRBJ1-1; D not resolved. In DNA form, the CDR3 reads TGTGCCAGCACATCCCTAGAGGACACTGAAGCTTTCTTT. As protein: CASTSLEDTEAFF.